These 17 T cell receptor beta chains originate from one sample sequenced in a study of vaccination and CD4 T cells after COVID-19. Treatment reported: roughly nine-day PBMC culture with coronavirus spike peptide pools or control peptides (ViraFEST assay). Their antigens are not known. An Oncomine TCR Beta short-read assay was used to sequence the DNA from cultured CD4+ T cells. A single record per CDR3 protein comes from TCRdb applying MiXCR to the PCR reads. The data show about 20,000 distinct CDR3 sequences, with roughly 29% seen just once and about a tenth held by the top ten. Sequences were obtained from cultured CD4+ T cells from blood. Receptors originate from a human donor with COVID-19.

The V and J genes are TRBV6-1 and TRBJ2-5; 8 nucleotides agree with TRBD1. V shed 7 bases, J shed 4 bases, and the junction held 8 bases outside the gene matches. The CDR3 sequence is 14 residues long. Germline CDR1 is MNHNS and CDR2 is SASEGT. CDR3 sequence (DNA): TGTGCCAGCACCGGGTGGCAGGGGGCAGAGACCCAGTACTTC. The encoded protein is CASTGWQGAETQYF.

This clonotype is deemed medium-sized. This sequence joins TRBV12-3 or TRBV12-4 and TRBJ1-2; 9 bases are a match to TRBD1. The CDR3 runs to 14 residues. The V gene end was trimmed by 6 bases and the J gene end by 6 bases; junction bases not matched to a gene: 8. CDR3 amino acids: CASSRGTGTNGYTF. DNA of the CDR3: TGTGCCAGCAGCAGAGGGACAGGGACTAATGGCTACACCTTC.

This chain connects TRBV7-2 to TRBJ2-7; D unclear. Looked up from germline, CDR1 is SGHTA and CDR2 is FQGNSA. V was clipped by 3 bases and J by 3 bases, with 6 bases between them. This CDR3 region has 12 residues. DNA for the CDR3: TGTGCCAGCAGCTTGCCGGGCTACGAGCAGTACTTC. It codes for CASSLPGYEQYF.

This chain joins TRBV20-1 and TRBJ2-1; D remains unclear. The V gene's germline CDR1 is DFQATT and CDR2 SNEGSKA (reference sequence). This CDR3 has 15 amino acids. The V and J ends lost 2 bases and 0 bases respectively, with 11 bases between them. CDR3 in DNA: TGCAGTGCTAGAATGGGCTCGAGCTCCTACAATGAGCAGTTCTTC. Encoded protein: CSARMGSSSYNEQFF.

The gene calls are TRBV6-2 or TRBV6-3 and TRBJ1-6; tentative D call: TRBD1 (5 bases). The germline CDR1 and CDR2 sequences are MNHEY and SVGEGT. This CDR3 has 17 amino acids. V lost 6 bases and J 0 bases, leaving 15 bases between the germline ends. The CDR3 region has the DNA TGTGCCAGCAGCCTCGCCCGGGGCCCCTCCTATAATTCACCCCTCCACTTT. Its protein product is CASSLARGPSYNSPLHF.

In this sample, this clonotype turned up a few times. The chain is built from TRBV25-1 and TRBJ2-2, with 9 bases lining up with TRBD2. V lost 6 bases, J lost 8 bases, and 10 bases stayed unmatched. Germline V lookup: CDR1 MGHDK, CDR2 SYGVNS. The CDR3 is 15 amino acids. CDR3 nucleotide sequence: TGTGCCAGCAGCCCGCGGGGGGGCCGAGCTGGGGAGCTGTTTTTT. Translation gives CASSPRGGRAGELFF.

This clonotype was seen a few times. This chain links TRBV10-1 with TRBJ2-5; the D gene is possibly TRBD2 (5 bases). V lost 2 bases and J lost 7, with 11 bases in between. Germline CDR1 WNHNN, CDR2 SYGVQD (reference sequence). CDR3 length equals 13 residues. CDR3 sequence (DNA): TGCGCCAGCAGTGAGGGACTCCCGGGGACCCAGTACTTC. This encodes CASSEGLPGTQYF.

CDR3: CASSIGTGSSGANVLTF. CDR3 nucleotides: TGTGCCAGTAGTATTGGGACAGGAAGCTCTGGGGCCAACGTCCTGACTTTC. The chain couples TRBV19 to TRBJ2-6; 8 bases map to TRBD1. The germline gives CDR1 LNHDA, CDR2 SQIVND (reference sequence). Trimming cost V 3 bases and J 0 bases; bases outside gene matches: 4. The length of the CDR3 is 17 residues.

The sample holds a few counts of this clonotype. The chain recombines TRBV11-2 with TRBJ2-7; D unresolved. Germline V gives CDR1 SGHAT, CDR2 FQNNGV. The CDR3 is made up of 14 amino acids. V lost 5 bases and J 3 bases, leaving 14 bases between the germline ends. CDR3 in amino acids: CASSGLTHRYEQYF. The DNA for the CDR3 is TGTGCCAGCAGCGGCCTTACCCACCGCTACGAGCAGTACTTC. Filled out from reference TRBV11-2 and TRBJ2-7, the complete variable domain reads EAGVAQSPRYKIIEKRQSVAFWCNPISGHATLYWYQQILGQGPKLLIQFQNNGVVDDSQLPKDRFSAERLKGVDSTLKIQPAKLEDSAVYLCASSGLTHRYEQYFGPGTRLTVT.

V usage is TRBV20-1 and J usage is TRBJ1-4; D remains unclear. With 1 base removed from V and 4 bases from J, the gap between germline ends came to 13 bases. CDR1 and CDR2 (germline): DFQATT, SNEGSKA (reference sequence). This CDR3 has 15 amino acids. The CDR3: CSARASRRGNEKLFF. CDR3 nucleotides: TGCAGTGCTAGAGCCTCACGACGTGGTAATGAAAAACTGTTTTTT.

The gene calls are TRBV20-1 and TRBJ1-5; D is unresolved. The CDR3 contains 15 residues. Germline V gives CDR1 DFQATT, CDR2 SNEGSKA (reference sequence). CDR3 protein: CSAVPGRGANQPQHF. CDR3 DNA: TGCAGCGCCGTTCCTGGGCGGGGTGCCAATCAGCCCCAGCATTTT.

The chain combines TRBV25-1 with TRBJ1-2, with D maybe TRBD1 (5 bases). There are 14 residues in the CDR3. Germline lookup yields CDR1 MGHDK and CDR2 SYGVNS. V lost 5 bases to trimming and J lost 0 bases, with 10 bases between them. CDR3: CASSLPGSNYGYTF. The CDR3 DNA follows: TGTGCCAGCAGTTTGCCAGGGTCTAACTATGGCTACACCTTC.

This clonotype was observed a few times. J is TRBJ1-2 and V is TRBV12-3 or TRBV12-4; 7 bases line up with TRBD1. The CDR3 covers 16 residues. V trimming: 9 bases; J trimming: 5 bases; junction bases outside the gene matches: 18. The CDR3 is CARNDPRQGLGYGYTF. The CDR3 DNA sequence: TGTGCCAGAAACGACCCTAGACAGGGCCTGGGTTATGGCTACACCTTC.

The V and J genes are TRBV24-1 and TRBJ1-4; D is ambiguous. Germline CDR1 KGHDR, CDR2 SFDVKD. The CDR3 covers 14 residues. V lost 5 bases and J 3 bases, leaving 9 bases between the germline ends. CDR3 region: CATSGPTSNEKLFF. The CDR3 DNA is TGTGCCACCAGTGGCCCCACCTCTAATGAAAAACTGTTTTTT.

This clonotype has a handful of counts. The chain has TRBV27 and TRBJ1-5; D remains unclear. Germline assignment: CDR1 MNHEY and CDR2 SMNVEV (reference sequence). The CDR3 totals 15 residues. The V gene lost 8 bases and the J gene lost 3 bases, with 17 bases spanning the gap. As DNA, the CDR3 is TGTGCCAGCCGCACTTCAGGCACTTCCAATCAGCCCCAGCATTTT. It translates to CASRTSGTSNQPQHF.

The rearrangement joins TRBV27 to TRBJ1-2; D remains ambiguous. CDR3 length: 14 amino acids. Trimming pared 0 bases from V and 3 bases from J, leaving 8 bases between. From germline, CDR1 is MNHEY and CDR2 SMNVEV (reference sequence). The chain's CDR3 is CASSLSADYYGYTF. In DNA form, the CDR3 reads TGTGCCAGCAGTTTATCAGCGGACTACTATGGCTACACCTTC.

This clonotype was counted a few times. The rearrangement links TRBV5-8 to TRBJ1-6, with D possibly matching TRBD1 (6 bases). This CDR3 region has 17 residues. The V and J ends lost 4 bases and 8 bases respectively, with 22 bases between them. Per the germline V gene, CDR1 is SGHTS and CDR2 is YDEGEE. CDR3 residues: CASSLYRVSVLDSPLHF. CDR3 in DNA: TGTGCCAGCAGCCTCTACAGGGTATCGGTTTTGGATTCACCCCTCCACTTT.